This T cell receptor beta chain was identified during a study of shared clonotypes between healthy human individuals. As to this clone: Antigen unknown.

The study, taken as a whole, reports: It was anticipated that sequencing depth would influence how many clonotypes donors shared.

The CDR3 has 15 residues. After removal of 6 bases from V and 8 bases from J, the junction contained 7 bases not matched to a gene. In germline, CDR1 is LNHDA, CDR2 SQIVND (reference sequence). Here immunoSEQ multiplex PCR was the method, and the copy in TCRdb shows in-frame clones only, minus some. Here the sample spans roughly 1 million clones, approximately 76% being singletons. This receptor was identified in a man aged 18 to 30 in good health. This chain connects TRBV19 to TRBJ1-6; 10 bases map to TRBD1. The specimen sequenced was memory CD4+ T cells sorted from blood. Stated subset: CD45RA-negative fraction. The CDR3 reads CASRPDRGRDSPLHF. In DNA form, the CDR3 reads TGTGCCAGTAGGCCCGACAGGGGGCGCGATTCACCCCTCCACTTT. Looking up the rest from reference TRBV19 and TRBJ1-6 gives the full variable domain: DGGITQSPKYLFRKEGQNVTLSCEQNLNHDAMYWYRQDPGQGLRLIYYSQIVNDFQKGDIAEGYSVSREKKESFPLTVTSAQKNPTAFYLCASRPDRGRDSPLHFGNGTRLTVT.